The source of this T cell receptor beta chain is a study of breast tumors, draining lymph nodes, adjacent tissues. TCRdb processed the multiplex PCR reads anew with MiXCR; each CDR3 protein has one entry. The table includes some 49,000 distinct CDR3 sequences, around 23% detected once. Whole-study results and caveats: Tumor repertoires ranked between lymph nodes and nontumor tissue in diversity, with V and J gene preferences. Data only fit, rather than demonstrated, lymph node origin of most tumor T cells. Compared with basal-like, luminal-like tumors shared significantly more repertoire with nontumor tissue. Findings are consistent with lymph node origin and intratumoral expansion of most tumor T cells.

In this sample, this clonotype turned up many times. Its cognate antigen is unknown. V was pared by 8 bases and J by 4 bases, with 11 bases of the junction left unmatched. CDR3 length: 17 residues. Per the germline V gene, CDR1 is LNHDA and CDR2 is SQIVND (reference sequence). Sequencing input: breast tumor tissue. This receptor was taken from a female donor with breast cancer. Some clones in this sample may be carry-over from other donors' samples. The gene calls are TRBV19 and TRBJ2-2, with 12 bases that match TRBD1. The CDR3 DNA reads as TGTGCCAGTGACACCGGGACAGGGGGCGCGGGCACCGGGGAGCTGTTTTTT. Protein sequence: CASDTGTGGAGTGELFF.